Each of the 3 T cell receptor beta chains below was sequenced from the same sample in a study of CD8 T cells in ankylosing spondylitis. MiXCR, applied by TCRdb to the 5' RACE reads, yields one record per CDR3 protein. The table has roughly 180,000 distinct CDR3 sequences, 13% seen once. The sequenced sample was blood, either unsorted or a sorted T cell fraction (not recorded which). These receptors all stem from a female donor with ankylosing spondylitis or in good health (not recorded which).

This clonotype was picked up many times. The chain combines TRBV2 with TRBJ2-1, with 9 bases lining up with TRBD2. V was clipped by 4 bases and J by 4 bases; unmatched bases: 5. The CDR3 totals 15 residues. CDR1 is SNHLY and CDR2 is FYNNEI in the germline V gene. The CDR3 DNA is TGTGCCAGCAGTGTAATAAGCGGGGGGTACAATGAGCAGTTCTTC. As protein: CASSVISGGYNEQFF.

This clonotype was seen ten or more times. The chain carries TRBV12-3 or TRBV12-4 and TRBJ2-1; 8 bases agree with TRBD2. The CDR3 sequence is 14 residues long. V lost 3 bases to trimming and J lost 4 bases; unmatched junction nucleotides: 2. The CDR3 loop reads CASSLGLVYNEQFF. CDR3 nucleotides: TGTGCCAGCAGTTTGGGACTAGTATACAATGAGCAGTTCTTC.

This clonotype was found a few times. The J gene is TRBJ1-1, the V gene TRBV20-1, with 7 bases identical to TRBD1. CDR3 length: 14 amino acids. Losses at the gene ends were 6 bases for V and 0 bases for J; bases not matched to a gene: 7. Germline V gene data show CDR1 as DFQATT and CDR2 as SNEGSKA (reference sequence). CDR3 nucleotides: TGCAGTGCCAAAGAGGGGGCGATGAACACTGAAGCTTTCTTT. This codes for CSAKEGAMNTEAFF.